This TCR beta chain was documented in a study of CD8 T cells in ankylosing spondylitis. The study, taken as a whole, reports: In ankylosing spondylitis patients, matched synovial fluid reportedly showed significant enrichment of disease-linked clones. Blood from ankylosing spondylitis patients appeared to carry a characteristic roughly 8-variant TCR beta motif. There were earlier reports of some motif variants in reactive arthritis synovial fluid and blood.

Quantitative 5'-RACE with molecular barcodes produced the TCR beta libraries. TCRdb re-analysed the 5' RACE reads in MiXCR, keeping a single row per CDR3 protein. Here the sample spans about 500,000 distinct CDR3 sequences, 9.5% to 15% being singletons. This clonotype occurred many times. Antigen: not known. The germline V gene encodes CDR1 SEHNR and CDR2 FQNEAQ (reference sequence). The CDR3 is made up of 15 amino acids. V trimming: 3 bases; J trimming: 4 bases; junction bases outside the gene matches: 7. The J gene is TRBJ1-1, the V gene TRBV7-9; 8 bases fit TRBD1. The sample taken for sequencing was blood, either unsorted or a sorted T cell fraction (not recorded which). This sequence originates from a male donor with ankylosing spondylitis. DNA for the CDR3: TGTGCCAGCAGCTTTCTGACAGGGGCGTCCACTGAAGCTTTCTTT. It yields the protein CASSFLTGASTEAFF. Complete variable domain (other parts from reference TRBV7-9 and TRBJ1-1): DTGVSQNPRHKITKRGQNVTFRCDPISEHNRLYWYRQTLGQGPEFLTYFQNEAQLEKSRLLSDRFSAERPKGSFSTLEIQRTEQGDSAMYLCASSFLTGASTEAFFGQGTRLTVV.